This T cell receptor beta chain was identified during a study of tumor-infiltrating lymphocytes in primary liver carcinoma (dated by TCRdb to about 2017). In terms of the full investigation: The five patients, three men and two women aged 30 to 69 years, had hepatocellular carcinoma (four) or combined HCC and intrahepatic cholangiocarcinoma (one). Technical replicate repertoires showed high reproducibility, with mean shared-clone rates roughly 0.88 and correlation coefficients above 0.95. The tumors of the five patients were staged as T1-T3 N0M0, with maximum diameters ranging from roughly 4.2 to 10 cm. For each liver tumor, the study sampled five regions along with adjacent normal tissue and blood, and applied TCRbeta repertoire sequencing, expression microarrays and whole-exome sequencing. TCRbeta repertoire sequencing covered approximately 35 specimens from 5 patients: about 25 tumor regions, 5 adjacent noncancerous liver tissues and 5 peripheral blood samples. The 25 or so tumor region samples were profiled with Agilent mRNA microarrays so that TCRbeta repertoire diversity could be related to the local molecular phenotype. Each sample produced roughly 3.65 to 7.13 million productive TCRbeta reads, and read depth showed no significant difference between tissue types.

As encoded in the germline V gene, CDR1 is SGDLS while CDR2 is YYNGEE. The CDR3 length is 14 residues, termini included. The entry retains the CDR3 DNA only, 42 bases that are in frame from base 1. Deletion took 0 bases off V and 7 bases off J, with a span of 8 bases between the germline ends. Using a constant-region primer and ProtoScript II reverse transcriptase, TCRbeta-specific cDNA was reverse-transcribed from around 500 ng total RNA. The TCRbeta libraries were prepared through three rounds of nested multiplex PCR following a slightly modified ARM-PCR procedure. Multiplex TRBV1-TRBV30 forward primers and a Cbeta reverse primer were used in the first two PCR rounds, each of which was run for around 9 cycles. A final 25-cycle PCR with Deep VentR polymerase added sample barcodes and Illumina adapters. Before sequencing, amplicons of 200-500 bp were purified from gel using a QIAquick gel extraction kit. TCRbeta amplicons were sequenced on an Illumina HiSeq 2500 with 250-bp paired-end reads. In the authors' own workflow: Quality trimming of reads was performed with Trimmomatic v0.33, and paired reads were merged with FLASH v1.2.11 so that full CDR3 sequences could be recovered. V, D and J germline segments were assigned to the rearranged TCRbeta sequences using MiGEC v1.2.1b. Clonotype statistics, along with Shannon-Wiener diversity indices, were calculated using VDJtools v1.0.0. Except for diversity analysis, only the 250 most abundant clonotypes of each sample were used in subsequent analyses to reduce sampling bias. TCRdb itself trimmed the public reads at Q25 with fastp, ran MiXCR and retained productive beta chains. Each CDR3 protein gets just one entry, which takes the most common genes and DNA from the rows behind it. The V and J calls follow TCRdb's processing rather than the paper's. This sample comprises about 70,000 distinct CDR3 sequences, approximately 70% of them detected only once. The ten top clones hold around a quarter of the sample.

This clonotype was picked up one time. Its antigen is still unknown. The missing conserved phenylalanine or tryptophan at the end of this CDR3 makes a read error likely. The paper as a whole reports these results and caveats: The top 250 clones made up a significantly larger repertoire fraction in tumors than in blood (p = 0.039). The study included only four to six patients, and the authors note findings should be validated in a larger study. Only about 7-25% of top clones were found in all five regions of a tumor, suggesting spatial heterogeneity of tumor-infiltrating T cells. Bulk unsorted samples precluded comparing CD4+ and CD8+ T cell repertoires. Pairs of tumor regions showed greater repertoire overlap (mean 36%) than tumor-adjacent pairs (about 17%) or tumor-blood pairs (approximately 15%), which is consistent with antigen-driven expansion. Because sequencing covered only the TCR beta chain and unpaired alpha chains were not captured, true repertoire diversity is likely underestimated.

Total RNA and DNA were co-extracted from around 20-30 mg of bulk tissue with the AllPrep DNA/RNA mini kit, without cell sorting. Roughly 5 patients with histopathologically diagnosed primary liver carcinoma underwent surgical resection in China between November 2015 and March 2016. At the time of sampling, the patients had chronic HBV infection and had not received any treatment. Five spatially separated regions were sampled from each tumor: the superior, inferior, left-lateral and right-lateral poles, plus the tumor centre. Histological examination found more than 80% viable tumor cells in every tumor sample. Pieces of fresh tumor and adjacent tissue were cut in half, with one half kept in RNAlater at -80 degrees C and the other half sent for histology.

The receptor was derived from a man aged 35-49 years with primary liver carcinoma and hepatitis B virus infection. Rearrangement joined TRBV9 to TRBJ1-6; the D gene assignment is ambiguous. The sequenced sample was liver tumor tissue from sampling region 4. The meaning of the sample's cell subset or site label: tumor region T4, right-lateral pole. Read as DNA, the sequence is TGTGCCAGCAGCGTAGCTGTCAGAAATTCACCCCTCCACTCT. Its translation reads: CASSVAVRNSPLHS.